This entry features one TCR beta chain sequence. Its matching antigen is unknown. Brentuximab vedotin exposure varied among the patients, all of whom had relapsed after autologous stem cell transplantation. The sample belongs to a study of PD-1 blockade in classical Hodgkin lymphoma. Study-level results: Whoever responded completely had baseline diversity much like that seen in newly diagnosed patients.

The CDR3 consists of 14 residues. From germline, CDR1 is MDHEN and CDR2 SYDVKM. Trimming stripped 4 bases from V and 6 bases from J, with 15 bases between. Data came from immunoSEQ multiplex PCR; TCRdb stores just in-frame clones and leaves some out. The table lists tens of thousands of clones, around nine tenths of them singletons. The receptor's source is a human donor with classical Hodgkin lymphoma. The chain has TRBV28 and TRBJ1-1, with D tentatively TRBD1 (5 bases). This specimen was peripheral blood mononuclear cells (PBMCs), taken at baseline. In DNA form, the CDR3 reads TGTGCCAGCAGTTGGGTCAGGGCGGTCTCTGAAGCTTTCTTT. This gives the protein CASSWVRAVSEAFF.